The 10 T cell receptor beta chains in this list originate from one sample, sequenced in a study of control samples from healthy donors and cancer patients. Generated by immunoSEQ multiplex PCR, the TCRdb table keeps only in-frame clones and is missing some. In all, the sample yields 150,000 to 200,000 clones. Sequencing used blood. These receptors were collected from a woman aged 30 to 39 in good health.

V usage is TRBV19 and J usage is TRBJ1-1; D possibly corresponds to TRBD1 (6 bases). The V end lost 7 bases, the J end lost 1 base, and 16 bases lay between the germline ends. Germline lookup yields CDR1 LNHDA and CDR2 SQIVND (reference sequence). This CDR3 is built from 15 residues. CDR3 in DNA: TGTGCCAGTACTGATCCGGGACAAAGGAACACTGAAGCTTTCTTT. Its protein is CASTDPGQRNTEAFF.

This chain connects TRBV19 to TRBJ1-5; the D is unclear. CDR1 and CDR2 from the germline V gene are LNHDA and SQIVND (reference sequence). The CDR3 is made up of 13 amino acids. Trimming stripped 1 base from V and 7 bases from J, with 8 bases between. The CDR3 DNA sequence: TGTGCCAGTAGTATAGCCGGACTGCAGCCCCAGCATTTT. Translation: CASSIAGLQPQHF.

The V and J genes are TRBV7-9 and TRBJ1-2, with D tentatively TRBD1 (6 bases). V was shortened by 3 bases and J by 5 bases, with 25 bases between the two germline ends. Germline V gene data show CDR1 as SEHNR and CDR2 as FQNEAQ (reference sequence). CDR3 size: 18 residues. CDR3 coding DNA: TGTGCCAGCAGCTTGGAAAACAACAGGGCGGCTTCTGGGTATGGCTACACCTTC. It specifies CASSLENNRAASGYGYTF.

Details on this clone: One junction end disagrees with the germline gene, perhaps due to a read error. V and J are TRBV25-1 and TRBJ2-2, with D perhaps TRBD1 or TRBD2 (5 bases each). The length of the CDR3 is 15 residues. Germline CDR1 is MGHDK and CDR2 is SYGVNS. CDR3 nucleotide sequence: TGTGCCAGCTCCTCCGGGACGGCAAACACCCGGGAGCTGTTTTTT. It is translated as CASSSGTANTRELFF.

The rearrangement links TRBV29-1 to TRBJ1-1; D might be TRBD1 (5 bases). CDR3 length: 12 residues. Germline CDR1 reads SQVTM; CDR2 reads ANQGSEA. V dropped 4 bases and J dropped 6 bases, with 12 bases sitting between them. CDR3 bases: TGCAGCGTTGGCCCAAGGGGCTCTGAAGCTTTCTTT. This gives the protein CSVGPRGSEAFF.

The V call is TRBV9, the J call TRBJ2-1; D tentatively fits TRBD1 or TRBD2 (5 bases each). V shed 2 bases and J shed 6 bases, with 18 bases lying between them. The CDR3 spans 16 residues. The V gene's germline CDR1 is SGDLS and CDR2 YYNGEE. CDR3 region: CASSVGAARTLNEQFF. The DNA for the CDR3 is TGTGCCAGCAGCGTCGGGGCAGCACGGACACTCAATGAGCAGTTCTTC.

This chain links TRBV3-1 (or the pseudogene TRBV3-2) with TRBJ2-3; 10 bases agree with TRBD1. The CDR3 extends over 17 amino acids. CDR1 and CDR2 (germline): LGHDT, YNNKEL (reference sequence). The J segment lost 4 bases and the V segment lost 3 bases, leaving 10 bases of the junction unmatched. The CDR3 protein is CASSQGWGGTGADTQYF. For the CDR3, the DNA is TGTGCCAGCAGCCAGGGATGGGGGGGGACAGGGGCAGATACGCAGTATTTT.

The chain employs TRBV4-1 and TRBJ2-1; tentative D call: TRBD1 (7 bases). Per germline, CDR1 MGHRA and CDR2 YSYEKL. V was cut by 2 bases and J by 7 bases, with 21 bases left in between. The CDR3 runs to 17 residues. The DNA of the CDR3 is TGCGCCAGCAGCCAAACCACTGCGGAGGGGGCATTTAATGAGCAGTTCTTC. This gives the protein CASSQTTAEGAFNEQFF.

The V gene is TRBV7-9, the J gene TRBJ1-1; D gene unclear. CDR1 and CDR2 from the germline V gene are SEHNR and FQNEAQ (reference sequence). This CDR3 has 10 amino acids. The germline V and J ends were trimmed by 6 bases and 5 bases, with 4 bases remaining between them. The CDR3: CASRITEAFF. Written as DNA, the CDR3 is TGTGCCAGCAGGATTACTGAAGCTTTCTTT.

The chain is built from TRBV18 and TRBJ1-2; possible D gene TRBD1, 5 bases. The CDR3 has 11 residues. Per the germline V gene, CDR1 is KGHSH and CDR2 is LQKENI. Deletions cut 3 bases from V and 6 bases from J, with 5 bases between. The CDR3 loop reads CASSPRDGYTF. CDR3 nucleotides: TGTGCCAGCTCACCCAGGGATGGCTACACCTTC.